These T cell receptor beta chains were read from a single sample in a study of shared clonotypes between healthy human individuals. Clones were read by immunoSEQ multiplex PCR, and TCRdb kept only the in-frame ones, dropping some. The sample yields some 2.3 million clones, roughly 93% seen once. The specimen sequenced was naive CD4+ T cells from PBMCs. The receptor set was obtained from a man aged 18 to 30 in good health. Some clones in this sample may be carry-over from other donors' samples. Both conserved end residues are part of each CDR3.

v_call: TRBV9; j_call: TRBJ2-1; cdr3_aa: CASSVAKRQLSYNEQFF
v_call: TRBV9; j_call: TRBJ1-1; cdr3_aa: CASSMRGTNTEAFF
v_call: TRBV11-2; j_call: TRBJ2-4; cdr3_aa: CASSLRSKNIQYF
v_call: TRBV7-3; j_call: TRBJ1-6; cdr3_aa: CASSWGQRSNSPLHF
v_call: TRBV5-4; j_call: -; cdr3_aa: CASSSGQRNEQYF
v_call: TRBV19; j_call: TRBJ2-2; cdr3_aa: CASSISRNTGELFF
v_call: TRBV10-1; j_call: TRBJ2-7; cdr3_aa: CASSGGGRSYEQYF
v_call: TRBV4-3; j_call: TRBJ2-1; cdr3_aa: CASSPGRSYNEQFF
v_call: TRBV7-9; j_call: TRBJ1-2; cdr3_aa: CASSNEMTGKDYGYTF
v_call: TRBV5-1; j_call: TRBJ1-3; cdr3_aa: CASSLDGRASSGNTIYF
v_call: TRBV5-1; j_call: TRBJ2-7; cdr3_aa: CASSLGRFSYEQYF
v_call: TRBV19; j_call: TRBJ1-1; cdr3_aa: CASSGAGSMNTEAFF
v_call: TRBV5-1; j_call: TRBJ1-1; cdr3_aa: CASSLSRGPGTEAFF
v_call: TRBV6-6; j_call: TRBJ1-1; cdr3_aa: CASSLTSPTRPTEAFF
v_call: TRBV6-5; j_call: TRBJ2-1; cdr3_aa: CASSYSGGSYNEQFF
v_call: TRBV30; j_call: TRBJ2-1; cdr3_aa: CAWSAGIHNEQFF
v_call: TRBV10-2; j_call: TRBJ2-5; cdr3_aa: CASSSGSGQETQYF
v_call: TRBV5-1; j_call: TRBJ2-3; cdr3_aa: CASNQGPTSTDTQYF
v_call: TRBV19; j_call: TRBJ2-3; cdr3_aa: CASSIGTAGPSTDTQYF
v_call: TRBV28; j_call: TRBJ1-1; cdr3_aa: CASSTPGRTEAFF
v_call: TRBV5-1; j_call: TRBJ2-1; cdr3_aa: CASSLSGSSYNEQFF
v_call: TRBV29-1; j_call: TRBJ2-7; cdr3_aa: CSVGLDDEQYF
v_call: TRBV4-3; j_call: TRBJ2-3; cdr3_aa: CASSSSHPGATSTDTQYF
v_call: TRBV28; j_call: TRBJ2-1; cdr3_aa: CASSERSSYNEQFF
v_call: TRBV5-6; j_call: TRBJ2-7; cdr3_aa: CANKDYSYEQYF
v_call: TRBV7-8; j_call: TRBJ2-7; cdr3_aa: CASSLVLGQGLYEQYF
v_call: TRBV30; j_call: TRBJ2-3; cdr3_aa: CAWGRDQDTQYF
v_call: TRBV18; j_call: TRBJ1-2; cdr3_aa: CASSPRQGDYGYTF
v_call: TRBV7-8; j_call: TRBJ2-6; cdr3_aa: CASSLGGGSGANVLTF
v_call: TRBV5-1; j_call: TRBJ2-6; cdr3_aa: CASSYTGLHANVLTF
v_call: TRBV7-9; j_call: TRBJ1-3; cdr3_aa: CASSYLRQGSGNTIYF
v_call: TRBV7-2; j_call: TRBJ2-7; cdr3_aa: CASGPGSGIALLEQYF
v_call: TRBV6-1; j_call: TRBJ2-7; cdr3_aa: CASSRSPGQTYEQYF
v_call: TRBV2; j_call: TRBJ2-1; cdr3_aa: CASSAGLAGGPQFF
v_call: TRBV27; j_call: TRBJ2-1; cdr3_aa: CASSFPVTSGRGVNEQFF
v_call: TRBV28; j_call: TRBJ1-2; cdr3_aa: CASSAGGFPNYGYTF
v_call: TRBV18; j_call: TRBJ1-3; cdr3_aa: CASSPAGGGNTIYF
v_call: TRBV28; j_call: TRBJ1-3; cdr3_aa: CASFRDRGNTIYF
v_call: TRBV6-6; j_call: TRBJ2-2; cdr3_aa: CASSYGGTGTGELFF
v_call: TRBV11-2; j_call: TRBJ2-6; cdr3_aa: CASSLEGSGANVLTF
v_call: TRBV11-2; j_call: TRBJ2-1; cdr3_aa: CASSFSGGYNEQFF
v_call: TRBV19; j_call: TRBJ1-1; cdr3_aa: CASSLRTAPMTEAFF
v_call: TRBV28; j_call: TRBJ1-1; cdr3_aa: CASSRPQGAQNTEAFF
v_call: TRBV13; j_call: TRBJ2-7; cdr3_aa: CASSPPRRELYEQYF
v_call: TRBV6-5; j_call: TRBJ2-5; cdr3_aa: CAIQMGETQYF
v_call: TRBV25-1; j_call: TRBJ1-4; cdr3_aa: CATQEWATNEKLFF
v_call: TRBV30; j_call: TRBJ1-1; cdr3_aa: CAWSPRQGEAFF
v_call: TRBV28; j_call: TRBJ1-3; cdr3_aa: CASTPLGTEGNTIYF
v_call: TRBV4-3; j_call: TRBJ2-3; cdr3_aa: CASSQAGLQTDTQYF
v_call: TRBV27; j_call: TRBJ1-1; cdr3_aa: CASSSDPDSPFRGNTEAFF
v_call: TRBV27; j_call: TRBJ2-3; cdr3_aa: CASRSAGLRTDTQYF
v_call: TRBV11-3; j_call: TRBJ2-5; cdr3_aa: CASSPNIGGETQYF
v_call: TRBV28; j_call: TRBJ2-1; cdr3_aa: CASSASASGSRNEQFF